These T cell receptor beta chains were read from a single sample in a study of T cell responses to AZD1222 COVID-19 vaccine. Profiled with immunoSEQ multiplex PCR; TCRdb holds only in-frame clones, not every one. The table includes about 140,000 clones, more than 85% detected once. The sample consisted of peripheral blood, taken on day 0 of AZD1222 vaccination. Receptor source: an adult in good health. Both conserved end residues are part of each CDR3. Fields, in order: clone size, D gene, V gene, J gene, CDR3 protein, CDR3 DNA. The D gene is left open where the match is weak. Clone size, where shown, is once, few, many, or a class for clones that have expanded.

clone_size: once; d_call: .; v_call: TRBV5-1; j_call: TRBJ2-1; cdr3_aa: CASSLDIYNEQFF; cdr3_nt: TGCGCCAGCAGCTTGGACATTTACAATGAGCAGTTCTTC
clone_size: .; d_call: TRBD1; v_call: TRBV6-5; j_call: TRBJ1-1; cdr3_aa: CAAKRRDRRNTEAFF; cdr3_nt: TGTGCCGCCAAAAGAAGGGACAGAAGAAACACTGAAGCTTTCTTT
clone_size: once; d_call: TRBD1; v_call: TRBV27; j_call: TRBJ1-5; cdr3_aa: CASSSRTGNQPQHF; cdr3_nt: TGTGCCAGCAGCTCCAGGACAGGAAATCAGCCCCAGCATTTT
clone_size: .; d_call: .; v_call: TRBV11-2; j_call: TRBJ1-1; cdr3_aa: CASSPRTIEAFF; cdr3_nt: TGTGCCAGCAGCCCTAGGACAATTGAAGCTTTCTTT
clone_size: .; d_call: TRBD1; v_call: TRBV7-9; j_call: TRBJ1-1; cdr3_aa: CASSLVTGTFENTEAFF; cdr3_nt: TGTGCCAGCAGCTTAGTGACAGGGACTTTCGAGAACACTGAAGCTTTCTTT
clone_size: .; d_call: .; v_call: TRBV10-3; j_call: TRBJ1-1; cdr3_aa: CAISNEGHNTEAFF; cdr3_nt: TGTGCCATCAGTAATGAGGGGCATAACACTGAAGCTTTCTTT
clone_size: .; d_call: .; v_call: TRBV19; j_call: TRBJ1-5; cdr3_aa: CASSIGGGTSNQPQHF; cdr3_nt: TGTGCCAGTAGTATAGGCGGGGGAACTAGCAATCAGCCCCAGCATTTT
clone_size: .; d_call: .; v_call: TRBV14; j_call: TRBJ1-5; cdr3_aa: CASSKGGNQPQHF; cdr3_nt: TGTGCCAGCAGCAAGGGGGGCAATCAGCCCCAGCATTTT
clone_size: .; d_call: TRBD1; v_call: TRBV6-5; j_call: TRBJ2-1; cdr3_aa: CASSRERGRNNEQFF; cdr3_nt: TGTGCCAGCAGTAGGGAGAGGGGGCGTAACAATGAGCAGTTCTTC
clone_size: once; d_call: .; v_call: TRBV11-2; j_call: TRBJ1-2; cdr3_aa: CASSFDSSAYGYTF; cdr3_nt: TGTGCCAGCAGCTTCGACAGCAGTGCCTATGGCTACACCTTC
clone_size: .; d_call: TRBD1; v_call: TRBV5-1; j_call: TRBJ2-3; cdr3_aa: CASTEGQVVFFRITDTQYF; cdr3_nt: TGCGCCAGCACCGAGGGACAGGTGGTTTTCTTTCGGATCACAGATACGCAGTATTTT
clone_size: .; d_call: TRBD1; v_call: TRBV18; j_call: TRBJ1-3; cdr3_aa: CASSTSTGDLGNTIYF; cdr3_nt: TGTGCCAGCTCAACCTCGACAGGGGACCTTGGAAACACCATATATTTT
clone_size: .; d_call: .; v_call: TRBV6-1; j_call: TRBJ1-2; cdr3_aa: CASSEEVGGNYGYTF; cdr3_nt: TGTGCCAGCAGTGAAGAGGTGGGCGGTAACTATGGCTACACCTTC
clone_size: once; d_call: TRBD2; v_call: TRBV19; j_call: TRBJ2-1; cdr3_aa: CASSAVPAGVFEQFF; cdr3_nt: TGTGCCAGTAGTGCCGTTCCAGCGGGAGTATTTGAGCAGTTCTTC
clone_size: .; d_call: TRBD1; v_call: TRBV30; j_call: TRBJ1-4; cdr3_aa: CAFSGTGGEKLFF; cdr3_nt: TGTGCCTTTTCCGGGACAGGAGGCGAAAAACTGTTTTTT
clone_size: .; d_call: .; v_call: TRBV21-1; j_call: TRBJ2-1; cdr3_aa: CASSGVNEQFF; cdr3_nt: TGTGCCAGCAGCGGCGTGAATGAGCAGTTCTTC
clone_size: .; d_call: .; v_call: TRBV7-9; j_call: TRBJ2-2; cdr3_aa: CASTPSSTSRGTGELFF; cdr3_nt: TGTGCCAGCACCCCATCATCGACTAGCAGGGGCACCGGGGAGCTGTTTTTT
clone_size: .; d_call: .; v_call: TRBV3-1/TRBV3-2; j_call: TRBJ1-2; cdr3_aa: CASSPSGTLPGYTF; cdr3_nt: TGTGCCAGCAGCCCCTCGGGGACCCTGCCTGGCTACACCTTC
clone_size: .; d_call: .; v_call: TRBV5-4; j_call: TRBJ2-3; cdr3_aa: CASSFGAGLFTDTQYF; cdr3_nt: TGTGCCAGCAGCTTCGGCGCGGGACTGTTCACAGATACGCAGTATTTT
clone_size: .; d_call: .; v_call: TRBV19; j_call: TRBJ2-7; cdr3_aa: CASSIDPWETSYEQYF; cdr3_nt: TGTGCCAGTAGTATAGATCCGTGGGAAACCTCCTACGAGCAGTACTTC
clone_size: .; d_call: .; v_call: TRBV29-1; j_call: TRBJ1-4; cdr3_aa: CSVTDLNEKLFF; cdr3_nt: TGCAGCGTGACAGACCTTAATGAAAAACTGTTTTTT
clone_size: .; d_call: .; v_call: TRBV24-1; j_call: TRBJ1-2; cdr3_aa: CATSARGRGRGYTF; cdr3_nt: TGTGCCACCAGCGCCAGGGGTCGGGGACGTGGCTACACCTTC
clone_size: .; d_call: .; v_call: TRBV7-9; j_call: TRBJ2-2; cdr3_aa: CASSLRGPKNTGELFF; cdr3_nt: TGTGCCAGCAGCTTACGGGGGCCCAAGAACACCGGGGAGCTGTTTTTT
clone_size: .; d_call: TRBD2; v_call: TRBV5-1; j_call: TRBJ2-1; cdr3_aa: CASSPWTSGRVNEQFF; cdr3_nt: TGCGCCAGCAGCCCCTGGACTAGCGGGCGGGTCAATGAGCAGTTCTTC
clone_size: .; d_call: .; v_call: TRBV2; j_call: TRBJ1-2; cdr3_aa: CASSQGIDYGYTF; cdr3_nt: TGTGCCAGCAGTCAGGGGATCGACTATGGCTACACCTTC
clone_size: .; d_call: .; v_call: TRBV5-1; j_call: TRBJ1-2; cdr3_aa: CASSLDTVYGYTF; cdr3_nt: TGCGCCAGCAGCTTGGATACCGTGTATGGCTACACCTTC
clone_size: .; d_call: .; v_call: TRBV20-1; j_call: TRBJ2-2; cdr3_aa: CSASSGAQAGELFF; cdr3_nt: TGCAGTGCTAGTTCCGGGGCCCAAGCCGGGGAGCTGTTTTTT
clone_size: .; d_call: .; v_call: TRBV5-1; j_call: TRBJ2-7; cdr3_aa: CASSLGPSSYEQYF; cdr3_nt: TGCGCCAGCAGCTTGGGACCTAGCTCCTACGAGCAGTACTTC
clone_size: once; d_call: .; v_call: TRBV3-1/TRBV3-2; j_call: TRBJ1-1; cdr3_aa: CASSQHGGTQNTEAFF; cdr3_nt: TGTGCCAGCAGCCAACACGGCGGGACGCAGAACACTGAAGCTTTCTTT
clone_size: once; d_call: .; v_call: TRBV19; j_call: TRBJ2-1; cdr3_aa: CASSIVNPSYNEQFF; cdr3_nt: TGTGCCAGTAGTATCGTAAATCCTTCCTACAATGAGCAGTTCTTC
clone_size: .; d_call: .; v_call: TRBV10-2; j_call: TRBJ2-3; cdr3_aa: CASSELRGDTQYF; cdr3_nt: TGCGCCAGCAGTGAATTGAGGGGAGATACGCAGTATTTT
clone_size: .; d_call: TRBD1; v_call: TRBV5-1; j_call: TRBJ1-1; cdr3_aa: CASSPRQGAKGTEAFF; cdr3_nt: TGCGCCAGCAGCCCCCGACAGGGGGCTAAGGGAACTGAAGCTTTCTTT
clone_size: .; d_call: .; v_call: TRBV28; j_call: TRBJ2-7; cdr3_aa: CASSRLVGYEQYF; cdr3_nt: TGTGCCAGCAGTCGGCTAGTTGGGTACGAGCAGTACTTC
clone_size: .; d_call: .; v_call: TRBV28; j_call: TRBJ1-1; cdr3_aa: CASSPRLNTEAFF; cdr3_nt: TGTGCCAGCAGTCCACGATTGAACACTGAAGCTTTCTTT
clone_size: .; d_call: TRBD2; v_call: TRBV5-6; j_call: TRBJ2-1; cdr3_aa: CASSLGGSLDNEQFF; cdr3_nt: TGTGCCAGCAGCTTGGGCGGGAGCTTAGACAATGAGCAGTTCTTC
clone_size: .; d_call: .; v_call: TRBV14; j_call: TRBJ2-6; cdr3_aa: CASSAGKGGANVLTF; cdr3_nt: TGTGCCAGCAGCGCCGGGAAGGGTGGGGCCAACGTCCTGACTTTC
clone_size: .; d_call: .; v_call: TRBV5-4; j_call: TRBJ2-2; cdr3_aa: CASSLEAGRMNTGELFF; cdr3_nt: TGTGCCAGCAGCTTGGAGGCGGGGCGTATGAACACCGGGGAGCTGTTTTTT
clone_size: once; d_call: .; v_call: TRBV11-2; j_call: TRBJ1-1; cdr3_aa: CASSLVQATEAFF; cdr3_nt: TGTGCCAGCAGCTTAGTACAGGCCACTGAAGCTTTCTTT
clone_size: .; d_call: .; v_call: TRBV19; j_call: TRBJ2-3; cdr3_aa: CASSMGVRTDTQYF; cdr3_nt: TGTGCCAGTAGTATGGGAGTCCGGACAGATACGCAGTATTTT
clone_size: .; d_call: TRBD2; v_call: TRBV19; j_call: TRBJ2-1; cdr3_aa: CASNRAGVGYNEQFF; cdr3_nt: TGTGCCAGTAACAGAGCGGGAGTGGGTTACAATGAGCAGTTCTTC
clone_size: .; d_call: .; v_call: TRBV7-2; j_call: TRBJ2-1; cdr3_aa: CASSSDYYNEQFF; cdr3_nt: TGTGCCAGCAGCTCAGACTACTACAATGAGCAGTTCTTC
clone_size: .; d_call: .; v_call: TRBV27; j_call: TRBJ1-3; cdr3_aa: CASSPKGGENTIYF; cdr3_nt: TGTGCCAGCAGTCCCAAGGGGGGGGAAAACACCATATATTTT
clone_size: .; d_call: .; v_call: TRBV12-3/TRBV12-4; j_call: TRBJ1-2; cdr3_aa: CASSPAPFYGYTF; cdr3_nt: TGTGCCAGCAGCCCGGCTCCGTTCTATGGCTACACCTTC
clone_size: .; d_call: .; v_call: TRBV2; j_call: TRBJ1-5; cdr3_aa: CASSARVNQPQHF; cdr3_nt: TGTGCCAGCAGTGCCAGGGTAAATCAGCCCCAGCATTTT
clone_size: .; d_call: .; v_call: TRBV5-6; j_call: TRBJ2-2; cdr3_aa: CASTLSPNTGELFF; cdr3_nt: TGTGCCAGCACCCTTTCACCGAACACCGGGGAGCTGTTTTTT
clone_size: .; d_call: .; v_call: TRBV16; j_call: TRBJ1-5; cdr3_aa: CASSQSSDVNQPQHF; cdr3_nt: TGTGCCAGCAGCCAATCCTCTGACGTAAATCAGCCCCAGCATTTT
clone_size: .; d_call: .; v_call: TRBV30; j_call: TRBJ2-3; cdr3_aa: CAWEPGLAPADTQYF; cdr3_nt: TGTGCCTGGGAACCGGGACTGGCCCCCGCAGATACGCAGTATTTT
clone_size: .; d_call: .; v_call: TRBV11-2; j_call: TRBJ1-1; cdr3_aa: CASSLGGGYTEAFF; cdr3_nt: TGTGCCAGCAGCTTAGGGGGGGGCTACACTGAAGCTTTCTTT
clone_size: .; d_call: .; v_call: TRBV30; j_call: TRBJ2-1; cdr3_aa: CAWSEGEQFF; cdr3_nt: TGTGCCTGGAGTGAAGGCGAGCAGTTCTTC
clone_size: .; d_call: TRBD1; v_call: TRBV28; j_call: TRBJ2-1; cdr3_aa: CASGTGAENEQFF; cdr3_nt: TGTGCCTCGGGGACAGGGGCTGAAAATGAGCAGTTCTTC
clone_size: .; d_call: .; v_call: TRBV4-1; j_call: TRBJ2-1; cdr3_aa: CASSQDPSSEQFF; cdr3_nt: TGCGCCAGCAGCCAAGATCCTAGCAGTGAGCAGTTCTTC
clone_size: .; d_call: .; v_call: TRBV3-1/TRBV3-2; j_call: TRBJ1-1; cdr3_aa: CASTRGRRTEAFF; cdr3_nt: TGTGCCAGCACCCGGGGACGCAGGACTGAAGCTTTCTTT
clone_size: .; d_call: .; v_call: TRBV7-2; j_call: TRBJ1-1; cdr3_aa: CASSLVGGNTEAFF; cdr3_nt: TGTGCCAGCAGCTTAGTCGGGGGGAACACTGAAGCTTTCTTT
clone_size: .; d_call: .; v_call: TRBV28; j_call: TRBJ2-7; cdr3_aa: CASSNRAYEQYF; cdr3_nt: TGTGCCAGCAGTAATCGGGCGTACGAGCAGTACTTC
clone_size: .; d_call: .; v_call: TRBV24-1; j_call: TRBJ2-1; cdr3_aa: CATSAKSSYNEQFF; cdr3_nt: TGTGCCACCAGTGCGAAGAGCTCCTACAATGAGCAGTTCTTC
clone_size: once; d_call: TRBD1; v_call: TRBV4-1; j_call: TRBJ2-1; cdr3_aa: CASSRTGGYNEQFF; cdr3_nt: TGCGCCAGCAGCCGGACAGGGGGCTACAATGAGCAGTTCTTC
clone_size: .; d_call: .; v_call: TRBV6-5; j_call: TRBJ1-1; cdr3_aa: CASSSPRVRGEAFF; cdr3_nt: TGTGCCAGCAGTTCCCCACGCGTCAGGGGTGAAGCTTTCTTT
clone_size: .; d_call: .; v_call: TRBV19; j_call: TRBJ2-3; cdr3_aa: CASSSDTQYF; cdr3_nt: TGTGCCAGTAGCTCAGATACGCAGTATTTT